A single sample gave rise to the 32 T cell receptor beta chains below, sequenced in a study of blood T cells in healthy people across ages. With a J-beta primer mix and a sample-barcoded 5' primer, a second PCR ran about 7 to 12 cycles. MiXCR, applied by TCRdb to the 5' RACE reads, yields one record per CDR3 protein. The sample yields fewer than 1,200,000 distinct CDR3 sequences, less than 25% seen once. These data were also filed under a second study, of T cells of mothers and their children.

Source material: blood. The receptors originated from a girl aged 2-15 years in good health.

This chain links TRBV12-3 or TRBV12-4 with TRBJ2-3; D is perhaps TRBD2 (5 bases). This CDR3 comprises 13 residues. V was clipped by 6 bases and J by 1 base, with 8 bases between them. Written as DNA, the CDR3 is TGTGCCAGCAGCACGCGGGGCACAGATACGCAGTATTTT. The encoded protein is CASSTRGTDTQYF.

This clonotype was observed many times. The chain recombines TRBV29-1 with TRBJ2-7; tentatively, D is TRBD1 (6 bases). The CDR3 has 13 residues. Germline V CDR1 and CDR2: SQVTM, ANQGSEA. V lost 5 bases, J lost 3 bases, and 14 bases lay in between. CDR3 amino acids: CSVTAGTSYEQYF. DNA of the CDR3: TGCAGCGTTACCGCCGGGACAAGCTACGAGCAGTACTTC.

This clonotype turned up a few times. The J gene is TRBJ2-1, the V gene TRBV5-1; the D is unclear. This CDR3 has 15 residues. CDR1 and CDR2 (germline): SGHRS, YFSETQ. Trimming stripped 0 bases from V and 6 bases from J, with 13 bases between. The CDR3 here is CASSLALLIGNEQFF. CDR3 bases: TGCGCCAGCAGCTTGGCTCTACTCATAGGCAATGAGCAGTTCTTC.

The chain couples TRBV3-1 to TRBJ1-1, with 9 nucleotides matching TRBD1. Germline V gene data show CDR1 as LGHDT and CDR2 as YNNKEL (reference sequence). V gave up 4 bases and J gave up 3 bases; unmatched junction bases: 3. The CDR3 loop spans 14 amino acids. CDR3 DNA: TGTGCCAGCAGCCCACAGGGGGCCCACACTGAAGCTTTCTTT. Translating it yields CASSPQGAHTEAFF.

J is TRBJ2-5 and V is TRBV7-6; the match to TRBD1 covers 9 bases. The CDR3 contains 16 residues. The V gene's germline CDR1 is SGHVS and CDR2 FNYEAQ. With V trimmed by 3 bases and J by 4 bases, 9 bases remained unmatched. This CDR3 reads CASSFETGGFGETQYF. The DNA of the CDR3 is TGTGCCAGCAGCTTCGAGACAGGGGGGTTCGGAGAGACCCAGTACTTC.

This clonotype appeared a few times. V gene TRBV12-3 or TRBV12-4 combines with J gene TRBJ2-1; D gene ambiguous. The CDR3 is made up of 13 amino acids. V lost 6 bases and J 6 bases, leaving 12 bases between the germline ends. CDR3 in DNA: TGTGCCAGCAGCCCCGGTCGTCGCAATGAGCAGTTCTTC. It translates to CASSPGRRNEQFF.

The V gene is TRBV20-1, the J gene TRBJ2-5, with 11 bases lining up with TRBD2. The V and J ends lost 8 bases and 4 bases, in that order; junction bases with no gene match: 27. This CDR3 is built from 20 residues. Germline V gives CDR1 DFQATT, CDR2 SNEGSKA (reference sequence). Here the CDR3 reads CSSYPLIPSGRRRVSETQYF. The CDR3 coding sequence is TGCAGTTCTTACCCGTTAATTCCTAGCGGGAGGAGGAGGGTATCAGAGACCCAGTACTTC.

This clonotype was seen a handful of times. The chain couples TRBV2 to TRBJ2-5; unclear D gene. The CDR3 length is 14 residues. CDR1 and CDR2 from the germline V gene are SNHLY and FYNNEI. Trimming cost V 2 bases and J 0 bases, with 7 bases left between them. The CDR3 sequence is CASSEIVNQETQYF. CDR3 sequence (DNA): TGTGCCAGCAGTGAAATTGTAAACCAAGAGACCCAGTACTTC.

A few counts support this clonotype. The chain recombines TRBV9 with TRBJ2-5, with D uncertain. The V end lost 1 base, the J end lost 3 bases, and 7 bases lay between the germline ends. Germline CDR1 SGDLS, CDR2 YYNGEE. The CDR3 is made up of 13 amino acids. CDR3 DNA: TGTGCCAGCAGCGTAACCGGAAAAGAGACCCAGTACTTC. Its protein product is CASSVTGKETQYF.

This clonotype was counted a few times. The chain recombines TRBV5-5 with TRBJ2-5, with TRBD2 identical over 7 bases. The V and J ends lost 2 bases and 3 bases, in that order; junction bases with no gene match: 13. Germline V lookup: CDR1 SGHKS, CDR2 YYEKEE (reference sequence). The CDR3 covers 17 residues. The CDR3 spells CASSFGLFAGAEETQYF. For the CDR3, the DNA is TGTGCCAGCAGCTTTGGGCTTTTTGCGGGAGCTGAAGAGACCCAGTACTTC.

The V call is TRBV5-6, the J call TRBJ1-4; no reliable D call. CDR1 SGHDT and CDR2 YYEEEE come from the germline V gene. The CDR3 totals 15 residues. Trimming stripped 2 bases from V and 0 bases from J, with 8 bases between. CDR3: CASSFVTATNEKLFF. CDR3 sequence (DNA): TGTGCCAGCAGCTTCGTGACGGCAACTAATGAAAAACTGTTTTTT.

The chain employs TRBV20-1 and TRBJ2-3; a possible D gene is TRBD2 (6 bases). V gave up 6 bases and J gave up 4 bases, with 17 bases separating them. This CDR3 has 14 residues. Germline loops: CDR1 DFQATT, CDR2 SNEGSKA (reference sequence). CDR3 coding DNA: TGCAGTGCCTCACTGGCTAGCGTCCCAGATACGCAGTATTTT. Residues: CSASLASVPDTQYF.

The chain has TRBV12-3 or TRBV12-4 and TRBJ2-1, with TRBD1 matching over 9 bases. V gave up 6 bases and J gave up 10 bases; unmatched junction bases: 7. The CDR3 totals 13 residues. For the CDR3, the DNA is TGTGCCAGCAGCGGACAGGGGATAGGAGAGCAGTTCTTC. Amino acid sequence: CASSGQGIGEQFF.

The V call is TRBV20-1, the J call TRBJ2-2, with TRBD1 as a possible D gene (6 bases). V was clipped by 5 bases and J by 7 bases, with 11 bases between them. Looked up from germline, CDR1 is DFQATT and CDR2 is SNEGSKA (reference sequence). CDR3 length: 12 amino acids. For the CDR3, the DNA is TGCAGTGCTGGGACATGGGACGGGGAGCTGTTTTTT. Its translation: CSAGTWDGELFF.

This clonotype was detected a few times. The V call is TRBV6-5, the J call TRBJ1-2; D is possibly TRBD1 (5 bases). Trimming took off 5 bases at V and 2 bases at J, with 15 bases between the two ends. This CDR3 region has 15 residues. Germline V gene data show CDR1 as MNHEY and CDR2 as SVGAGI. DNA for the CDR3: TGTGCCAGCAGTCGGGGGGACGGCCCCAACTATGGCTACACCTTC. This encodes CASSRGDGPNYGYTF.

This clonotype was detected only a few times. The rearrangement uses TRBV4-3 and TRBJ2-3; D possibly matches TRBD1 or TRBD2 (6 bases each). V gave up 1 base and J gave up 5 bases, with 19 bases separating them. The CDR3 runs 17 residues. Per germline, CDR1 LGHNA and CDR2 YSLEER. CDR3 sequence reads: CASSQGGRRGSIDTQYF. CDR3 coding DNA: TGCGCCAGCAGCCAAGGGGGGCGGCGGGGATCGATAGATACGCAGTATTTT.

Only a few counts were recorded for this clonotype. A read error may be the cause here, since a much bigger clone is one base away. The chain carries TRBV12-5 and TRBJ2-7; D may be TRBD2 (5 bases). This CDR3 comprises 15 residues. Germline V gene sequence: CDR1 LGHNT, CDR2 FRNRAP. CDR3 nucleotide sequence: TGTGCTAGTGGCCTCGGAGGCGCGGAATTCTACGAGCAGTGCTTC. It encodes CASGLGGAEFYEQCF.

Only a few counts were recorded for this clonotype. An end of the junction differs from the germline gene, which may be a read error. This rearrangement joins TRBV28 to TRBJ2-1; tentative D call: TRBD1 (6 bases). The germline V gene has CDR1 MDHEN and CDR2 SYDVKM. The CDR3 loop spans 16 amino acids. In DNA form, the CDR3 reads TGTGCCAGCAGCCCGACCAATGGGGGCTCCTACAACGAGCAGTTCTTC. This gives the protein CASSPTNGGSYNEQFF.

This chain links TRBV28 with TRBJ2-7; 7 bases match TRBD1. This CDR3 contains 15 residues. The ends lost 5 bases at V and 2 bases at J; junction bases unmatched: 9. Germline V gene sequence: CDR1 MDHEN, CDR2 SYDVKM. DNA for the CDR3: TGTGCCAGCAGTCGGCTGAACAGGGGTACCTACGAGCAGTACTTC. This sequence encodes CASSRLNRGTYEQYF.

The chain uses TRBV4-1 and TRBJ2-5; D unresolved. Germline lookup yields CDR1 MGHRA and CDR2 YSYEKL. The CDR3 is made up of 13 amino acids. Trimming removed 4 bases at V and 4 bases at J, with 10 bases between. CDR3 in amino acids: CASSPRIRETQYF. CDR3 DNA sequence: TGCGCCAGCAGCCCTAGGATAAGAGAGACCCAGTACTTC.

The J gene is TRBJ2-1, the V gene TRBV12-3 or TRBV12-4; either TRBD1 or TRBD2 may fit D (5 bases each). This CDR3 is 15 amino acids long. With 5 bases removed from V and 7 bases from J, the gap between germline ends came to 18 bases. The CDR3 DNA is TGTGCCAGCAGTCAACTCCGGGACCTAATAAATGAGCAGTTCTTC. This gives the protein CASSQLRDLINEQFF.

The chain carries TRBV6-5 and TRBJ1-2; no clear D gene. Trimming cost V 8 bases and J 0 bases, with 13 bases left between them. The CDR3 has 14 amino acids. Germline CDR1 reads MNHEY; CDR2 reads SVGAGI. The CDR3 DNA is TGTGCCAGCGCTGAACAGCCGACTAACTATGGCTACACCTTC. Protein product: CASAEQPTNYGYTF.

This clonotype was recorded a few times. The rearrangement links TRBV24-1 to TRBJ1-5, with 7 bases identical to TRBD1. Trimming took 3 bases from V and 5 from J; bases not matched to a gene: 9. Germline-derived CDR1 and CDR2 are KGHDR and SFDVKD. This CDR3 has 16 amino acids. CDR3: CATSDIRQGMDQPQHF. For the CDR3, the DNA is TGTGCCACCAGTGATATCAGACAGGGTATGGATCAGCCCCAGCATTTT.

This clonotype turned up a few times. The chain has TRBV4-3 and TRBJ2-7; the D is unclear. Per germline, CDR1 LGHNA and CDR2 YSLEER. The CDR3 loop spans 13 amino acids. V was pared by 0 bases and J by 7 bases, with 10 bases between. The CDR3 region is CASSQDIGREQYF. Written as DNA, the CDR3 is TGCGCCAGCAGCCAAGATATTGGTAGGGAGCAGTACTTC.

V and J are TRBV9 and TRBJ2-3; 7 positions match TRBD2. The CDR3 totals 15 residues. CDR1 and CDR2 (germline): SGDLS, YYNGEE. J lost 2 bases, V lost 3 bases, and 6 bases had no gene match. As DNA, the CDR3 is TGTGCCAGCAGCGGGGGACTACCGGACACAGATACGCAGTATTTT. Translated: CASSGGLPDTDTQYF. Full variable domain (rest looked up from reference TRBV9 and TRBJ2-3): DSGVTQTPKHLITATGQRVTLRCSPRSGDLSVYWYQQSLDQGLQFLIQYYNGEERAKGNILERFSAQQFPDLHSELNLSSLELGDSALYFCASSGGLPDTDTQYFGPGTRLTVL.

The chain joins TRBV4-3 to TRBJ1-4; D gene uncertain. With 1 base removed from V and 0 bases from J, the gap between germline ends came to 3 bases. CDR3 size: 14 residues. CDR1 and CDR2 from the germline V gene are LGHNA and YSLEER. In DNA, the CDR3 is TGCGCCAGCAGCCAAGTTGCAACTAATGAAAAACTGTTTTTT. Translation gives CASSQVATNEKLFF.

V gene TRBV18 combines with J gene TRBJ2-1; 16 nucleotides align to TRBD2. Trimming took 3 bases from V and 2 from J; bases not matched to a gene: 1. Per germline, CDR1 KGHSH and CDR2 LQKENI. This CDR3 contains 17 residues. The CDR3 here is CASSPGLAGGTYNEQFF. Written as DNA, the CDR3 is TGTGCCAGCTCACCGGGACTAGCGGGAGGGACCTACAATGAGCAGTTCTTC.

This clonotype occurred a few times. This CDR3 is CASSTIGNGYTF. The CDR3 bases are TGTGCCAGCAGTACAATCGGAAACGGCTACACCTTC. The chain couples TRBV6-5 to TRBJ1-2; D unclear. This CDR3 is built from 12 residues. Trimming took 5 bases from V and 8 from J, leaving 12 bases between them. Germline CDR1 and CDR2: MNHEY and SVGAGI.

The gene calls are TRBV5-1 and TRBJ1-1; unclear D gene. The length of the CDR3 is 14 residues. The germline CDR1 and CDR2 sequences are SGHRS and YFSETQ. Trimming removed 4 bases from V and 1 base from J, with 11 bases in between. The CDR3 loop reads CASSTRPGNTEAFF. The CDR3 bases are TGCGCCAGCAGCACCCGGCCAGGGAACACTGAAGCTTTCTTT. The full variable domain, completed using reference TRBV5-1 and TRBJ1-1, is KAGVTQTPRYLIKTRGQQVTLSCSPISGHRSVSWYQQTPGQGLQFLFEYFSETQRNKGNFPGRFSGRQFSNSRSEMNVSTLELGDSALYLCASSTRPGNTEAFFGQGTRLTVV.

CDR3 sequence (DNA): TGCAGTGCAGACCAGCGGGGGGGAAGTTTCAATGAGCAGTTCTTC. It specifies CSADQRGGSFNEQFF. The rearrangement uses TRBV20-1 and TRBJ2-1; 10 bases align to TRBD2. The CDR3 contains 15 residues. J gave up 6 bases and V 6 bases, and 11 bases lay outside the gene matches. Germline lookup yields CDR1 DFQATT and CDR2 SNEGSKA (reference sequence).

The chain links TRBV7-9 to TRBJ2-5, with D perhaps TRBD1 (5 bases). Germline V gene sequence: CDR1 SEHNR, CDR2 FQNEAQ (reference sequence). Trimming cost V 2 bases and J 11 bases, with 12 bases left between them. The CDR3 extends over 12 amino acids. CDR3: CASSLPTGEQYF. In DNA, the CDR3 is TGTGCCAGCAGCTTACCCACAGGAGAGCAGTACTTC.

The CDR3 here is CASSERRRELTGEQYF. DNA of the CDR3: TGTGCCAGCAGCGAACGGAGACGGGAACTAACGGGGGAGCAGTACTTC. This chain joins TRBV12-3 or TRBV12-4 and TRBJ2-7; tentative D call: TRBD2 (5 bases). Trimming removed 6 bases at V and 7 bases at J, with 25 bases between. The CDR3 runs to 16 residues.